Given below is one T cell receptor (beta chain) in context. Each cDNA molecule carried a unique molecular identifier. Via MiXCR, TCRdb re-called the 5' RACE reads, giving one row per CDR3 protein. The profile shows 45,000 to 65,000 distinct CDR3 sequences, around 10% of them singletons. The CDR3 sequence is 17 residues long. The junction had 6 bases not matched to a gene; V was cut back by 0 bases and J by 1 base. From germline, CDR1 is SGHRS and CDR2 YFSETQ. The source of the sample is a study of early T cells in non-severe SARS-CoV-2 infection. The sequence came from an adult who was a healthcare worker with PCR-confirmed SARS-CoV-2 infection or an uninfected control (not recorded which). Sequences were obtained from whole blood. J is TRBJ2-3 and V is TRBV5-1; 9 positions agree with TRBD2. CDR3 residues: CASSLESAGGGTDTQYF. The DNA for the CDR3 is TGCGCCAGCAGCTTGGAATCGGCGGGAGGGGGCACAGATACGCAGTATTTT. Full variable domain (missing parts from reference TRBV5-1 and TRBJ2-3): KAGVTQTPRYLIKTRGQQVTLSCSPISGHRSVSWYQQTPGQGLQFLFEYFSETQRNKGNFPGRFSGRQFSNSRSEMNVSTLELGDSALYLCASSLESAGGGTDTQYFGPGTRLTVL.